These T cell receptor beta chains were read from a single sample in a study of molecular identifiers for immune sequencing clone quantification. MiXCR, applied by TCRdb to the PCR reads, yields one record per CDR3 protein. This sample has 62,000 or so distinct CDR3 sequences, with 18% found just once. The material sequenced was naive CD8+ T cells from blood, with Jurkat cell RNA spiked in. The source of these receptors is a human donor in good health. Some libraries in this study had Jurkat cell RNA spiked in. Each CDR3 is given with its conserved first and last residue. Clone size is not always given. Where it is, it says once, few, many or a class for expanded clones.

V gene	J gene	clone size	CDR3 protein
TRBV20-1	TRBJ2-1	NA	CSARGMGISYNEQFF
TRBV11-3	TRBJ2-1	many	CASSPRGREGLDEQFF
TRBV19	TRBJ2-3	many	CASSIGFGRTRGADTQYF
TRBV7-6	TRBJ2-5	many	CASARPSGRVIQETQYF
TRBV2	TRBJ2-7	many	CARGQVPNEQYF
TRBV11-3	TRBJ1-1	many	CASSPLAMYTEAFF
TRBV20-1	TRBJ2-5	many	CSATTENFEETQYF
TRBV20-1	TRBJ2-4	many	CSARPLAGDIQYF
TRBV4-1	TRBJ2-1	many	CASSQEDLWREEYNEQFF
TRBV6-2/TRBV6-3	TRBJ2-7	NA	CASREPAGYGQYF
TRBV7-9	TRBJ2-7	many	CASSRTGGFSFYEQYF
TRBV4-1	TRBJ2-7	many	CASSQGDREGDEQYF
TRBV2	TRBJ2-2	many	CASSGDHTGELFF
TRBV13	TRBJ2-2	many	CASSATSGRLTGELFF
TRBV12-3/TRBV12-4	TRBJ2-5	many	CASSPPGLLRNTYF
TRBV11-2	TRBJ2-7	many	CASSPGGLYEQYF
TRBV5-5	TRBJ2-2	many	CASSADQGFVTMNTGELFF
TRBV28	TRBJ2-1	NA	CASSPGLAGGNNEQFF
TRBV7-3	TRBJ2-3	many	CASSLNPTDTQYF
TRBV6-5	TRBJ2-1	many	CASSYQTQGIDEQFF
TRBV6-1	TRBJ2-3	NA	CASSAYIDTQYF
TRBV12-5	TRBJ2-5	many	CASGLDRLGGQEAQYF
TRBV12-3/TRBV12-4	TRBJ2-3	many	CASSLSGSAADTQYF
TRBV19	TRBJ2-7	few	CASSITGGVEQYF
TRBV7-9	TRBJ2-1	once	CASSPSGSFVDNEQFF
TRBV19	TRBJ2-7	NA	CASERGQRAHYEQYF
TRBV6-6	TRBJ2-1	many	CASSSGIPGPDEQFF
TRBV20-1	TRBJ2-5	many	CSASFGGGYQETQYF
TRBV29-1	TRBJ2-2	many	CSVVGATGELFF
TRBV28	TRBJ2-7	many	CASSSPREQQAYEQYF
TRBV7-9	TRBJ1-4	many	CASSPWGSQEKLFF
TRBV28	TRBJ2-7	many	CASSHGTGRALTYEQYF
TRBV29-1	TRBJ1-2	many	CSVVREEYGYTF
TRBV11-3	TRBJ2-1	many	CASSSGLRFTFNEQFF
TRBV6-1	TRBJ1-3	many	CASSLTGYSGNTIYF
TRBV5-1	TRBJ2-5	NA	CASSLSASGSQGETQYF
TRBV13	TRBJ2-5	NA	CASSFRTSGVQQETQYF
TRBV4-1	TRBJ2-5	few	CATKLREGLFETQYF
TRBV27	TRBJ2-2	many	CASTYNSGNTGELFF
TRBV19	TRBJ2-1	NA	CASSMGQRSYNEQFF
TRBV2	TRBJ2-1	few	CAISTSGDHNEQFF
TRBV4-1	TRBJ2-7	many	CASSRSSYYEQYF
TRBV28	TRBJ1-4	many	CASSLPDLGQSEKLFF
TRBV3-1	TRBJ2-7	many	CASSRLEGAVYEQYF
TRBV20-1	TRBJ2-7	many	CSASSGSSYEQYF
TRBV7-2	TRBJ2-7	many	CASSPTGWEQYF
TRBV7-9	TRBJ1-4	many	CASSLVGQQPYEKLFF